This record concerns one T cell receptor (beta chain) sequence. Its antigen is unidentified. The data originate from a study of cytomegalovirus exposure and HLA in healthy donors. Regarding the study as a whole: When presence/absence was analysed, sequencing depth was taken to be roughly uniform across donors.

Trimming removed 4 bases from V and 7 bases from J; junction bases left unmatched: 9. Germline V gene sequence: CDR1 SEHNR, CDR2 FQNEAQ (reference sequence). The CDR3 length is 15 residues. Vbeta (60) and Jbeta (13) primers were used in the PCR. TCRdb's copy holds only in-frame clones and misses some; the assay was immunoSEQ multiplex PCR. The table has about 170,000 clones, around three quarters seen once. This sequence was found in a woman between 45 and 65 years old in good health and CMV-seronegative. Sample: PBMCs. The genes are TRBV7-9 and TRBJ2-7; 11 bases align to TRBD2. Here the CDR3 DNA reads TGTGCCAGCAGCTCCGGGAATAGCGGGAGGGGGGAGCAGTACTTC. As protein: CASSSGNSGRGEQYF.